Detailed here is one T cell receptor beta chain. No antigen is known for it. This sample was taken from a study of T cell responses to AZD1222 COVID-19 vaccine. Study findings and constraints: Within unmutated variant regions lay the reported targets of nearly half of spike-specific TCRs. It was only a handful of AZD1222 recipients who were seropositive at baseline.

The germline CDR1 and CDR2 sequences are SGHKS and YYEKEE (reference sequence). V was clipped by 4 bases and J by 0 bases, with 10 bases between them. The CDR3 length is 15 residues. Data came from immunoSEQ multiplex PCR; TCRdb stores just in-frame clones and leaves some out. The sample comprises tens of thousands of clones, 70% to 90% of which are singletons, and over 12% rests with the top ten. The chain links TRBV5-5 to TRBJ1-4; TRBD1 is a possible D gene (6 bases). The receptor's source is an adult in good health. The sequencing used peripheral blood, collected on day 0 of AZD1222 vaccination. The CDR3 DNA is TGTGCCAGCAGCCCTCAGGGGTCAACTAATGAAAAACTGTTTTTT. Translating gives CASSPQGSTNEKLFF.